The 32 T cell receptor beta chains in this list originate from one sample, sequenced in a study of identical twins (dated by TCRdb to the mid-2010s). Library method: 5' RACE. Instrument on record: Illumina HiSeq 2000. TCRdb reanalyzed the raw reads on its own, using fastp at Q25 for trimming and MiXCR for clone calling, and kept in-frame beta chains. When rows share a CDR3 protein, they turn into one entry using the most common DNA and genes. The sample records 500,000 or so distinct CDR3 sequences, more than 13% of which are singletons. About 0.94% of the sample rests with the top ten. These data are also associated with another study on yellow fever vaccine responses in identical twins.

Input material: CD4+ T cells sorted from blood. The receptors were gathered from a woman aged 18-29 years in good health.

CDR3 nucleotides: TGTGCCAGCAGCCCCGGGCCGACTAGCGGAGACACAGATACGCAGTATTTT. It encodes CASSPGPTSGDTDTQYF. V is TRBV7-9 and J is TRBJ2-3, with 9 bases aligning to TRBD2. The germline gives CDR1 SEHNR, CDR2 FQNEAQ (reference sequence). This CDR3 has 17 residues. The trim removed 5 bases at V and 2 bases at J, leaving 11 bases unmatched. The variable domain in full, with the rest retrieved from reference TRBV7-9 and TRBJ2-3, is DTGVSQNPRHKITKRGQNVTFRCDPISEHNRLYWYRQTLGQGPEFLTYFQNEAQLEKSRLLSDRFSAERPKGSFSTLEIQRTEQGDSAMYLCASSPGPTSGDTDTQYFGPGTRLTVL.

The CDR3: CSVETSGRSYEQYF. As DNA, the CDR3 is TGCAGCGTGGAAACTAGCGGGAGATCCTACGAGCAGTACTTC. The chain recombines TRBV29-1 with TRBJ2-7; 11 bases are shared with TRBD2. The V segment lost 6 bases and the J segment 1 base; nucleotides outside the gene matches: 5. Germline-derived CDR1 and CDR2 are SQVTM and ANQGSEA. The CDR3 extends over 14 amino acids.

The chain joins TRBV5-1 to TRBJ2-1; D perhaps matches TRBD2 (5 bases). V was clipped by 0 bases and J by 7 bases, with 14 bases between them. The CDR3 has 15 amino acids. Germline CDR1 and CDR2: SGHRS and YFSETQ. The CDR3, as DNA: TGCGCCAGCAGCTTGGGAGGGCAGCAGACGAATGAGCAGTTCTTC. It translates to CASSLGGQQTNEQFF. Together with reference TRBV5-1 and TRBJ2-1, the CDR3 gives the full variable domain: KAGVTQTPRYLIKTRGQQVTLSCSPISGHRSVSWYQQTPGQGLQFLFEYFSETQRNKGNFPGRFSGRQFSNSRSEMNVSTLELGDSALYLCASSLGGQQTNEQFFGPGTRLTVL.

The chain is built from TRBV3-1 and TRBJ2-1; no firm D call. The CDR3 extends over 14 amino acids. Germline CDR1 reads LGHDT; CDR2 reads YNNKEL (reference sequence). V was shortened by 0 bases and J by 4 bases, with 7 bases between the two germline ends. The DNA for the CDR3 is TGTGCCAGCAGCCAAGATAGGTTTTACAATGAGCAGTTCTTC. Protein product: CASSQDRFYNEQFF.

This clonotype was picked up a small number of times. The rearrangement links TRBV6-1 to TRBJ1-4; 11 bases are shared with TRBD1. The germline V gene has CDR1 MNHNS and CDR2 SASEGT. V gave up 8 bases and J gave up 7 bases; unmatched junction bases: 3. The CDR3 is 13 amino acids. CDR3 sequence: CASQGTGGEKLFF. The CDR3 DNA reads TGTGCCAGCCAAGGGACAGGGGGTGAAAAACTGTTTTTT.

This clonotype was observed at least ten times. This chain links TRBV12-3 or TRBV12-4 with TRBJ2-1; no firm D call. This CDR3 contains 11 residues. V lost 1 base, J lost 9 bases, and 4 bases lay in between. The CDR3 sequence: CASSLGREQFF. Here the CDR3 DNA reads TGTGCCAGCAGTTTAGGGCGTGAGCAGTTCTTC.

The V and J genes are TRBV7-3 and TRBJ2-2; TRBD1 is a possible D gene (6 bases). Trimming left V 0 bases short and J 7 bases short, with 24 bases between. From germline, CDR1 is SGHTA and CDR2 FQGTGA. The CDR3 is 19 amino acids. The CDR3 nucleotides read TGTGCCAGCAGCTTAACTTCAGCGTTAGACAGGCCAATTGGCGGGGAGCTGTTTTTT. Translation: CASSLTSALDRPIGGELFF. The full variable domain, with the rest looked up from reference TRBV7-3 and TRBJ2-2, is GAGVSQTPSNKVTEKGKYVELRCDPISGHTALYWYRQSLGQGPEFLIYFQGTGAADDSGLPNDRFFAVRPEGSVSTLKIQRTERGDSAVYLCASSLTSALDRPIGGELFFGEGSRLTVL.

Only a few counts were recorded for this clonotype. The chain couples TRBV12-3 or TRBV12-4 to TRBJ2-5, with D unclear. With 5 bases removed from V and 7 bases from J, the gap between germline ends came to 14 bases. The CDR3 sequence is 13 residues long. Here the CDR3 reads CASSAGSTWTQYF. The CDR3 region has the DNA TGTGCCAGCAGTGCCGGGTCCACCTGGACCCAGTACTTC.

This clonotype was detected a few times. The chain links TRBV6-2 or TRBV6-3 to TRBJ2-7; TRBD1 matches 9 bases. V dropped 8 bases and J dropped 0; count of bases not matched to a gene: 5. The germline CDR1 and CDR2 sequences are MNHEY and SVGEGT. This CDR3 is 14 amino acids long. The CDR3 loop reads CASLRTGASYEQYF. The CDR3 nucleotides read TGTGCCAGCCTTAGGACAGGGGCCTCCTACGAGCAGTACTTC.

A few counts support this clonotype. The chain combines TRBV7-9 with TRBJ1-2; D not certain. This CDR3 is 16 amino acids long. Germline loops: CDR1 SEHNR, CDR2 FQNEAQ (reference sequence). V was clipped by 1 base and J by 4 bases, with 16 bases between them. Written as DNA, the CDR3 is TGTGCCAGCAGCTTAGGGGCGGGGAGTGGAGTCTATGGCTACACCTTC. It is translated as CASSLGAGSGVYGYTF.

This clonotype was picked up many times. In DNA, the CDR3 is TGTGCCAGCAGCCCTTTTTACAGGAGGAACGAGCAGTACTTC. It is translated as CASSPFYRRNEQYF. V and J are TRBV28 and TRBJ2-7, with D perhaps being TRBD1 or TRBD2 (5 bases each). The CDR3 has 14 amino acids. The germline V gene has CDR1 MDHEN and CDR2 SYDVKM. Trimming took off 6 bases at V and 5 bases at J, with 17 bases between the two ends.

The V call is TRBV3-1, the J call TRBJ2-4, with D perhaps TRBD2 (5 bases). Germline V lookup: CDR1 LGHDT, CDR2 YNNKEL (reference sequence). The CDR3 runs 17 residues. The V end was cut by 2 bases, the J end by 3 bases, with 17 bases between. CDR3 residues: CASSQNRVGVSKNIQYF. The CDR3 nucleotides are TGTGCCAGCAGCCAAAATAGAGTCGGGGTCAGCAAAAACATTCAGTACTTC.

This clonotype was counted ten times or more. This chain joins TRBV5-6 and TRBJ2-1, with TRBD1 matching over 7 bases. Germline V gene lookup returns CDR1 SGHDT and CDR2 YYEEEE. V was clipped by 4 bases and J by 2 bases; unmatched bases: 6. The CDR3 has 15 amino acids. CDR3 nucleotide sequence: TGTGCCAGCAGCCCCCTCAGGGGGACCTACAATGAGCAGTTCTTC. Translation: CASSPLRGTYNEQFF.

This clonotype was found many times. The gene calls are TRBV12-3 or TRBV12-4 and TRBJ1-5; no clear D gene. The CDR3 sequence is 14 residues long. V lost 3 bases, J lost 0 bases, and 6 bases lay in between. The CDR3 sequence: CASSLLNSNQPQHF. For the CDR3, the DNA is TGTGCCAGCAGTTTGTTAAATAGCAATCAGCCCCAGCATTTT.

This clonotype has only a few counts. Here the CDR3 reads CASSKTGREQYF. The DNA for the CDR3 is TGTGCCAGCAGCAAAACAGGGCGCGAGCAGTACTTC. The genes are TRBV3-1 and TRBJ2-7; D might be TRBD1 (6 bases). The CDR3 extends over 12 amino acids. Trimming took 5 bases from V and 6 from J, leaving 11 bases between them. Per germline, CDR1 LGHDT and CDR2 YNNKEL (reference sequence).

This clonotype has just a few counts. The V gene is TRBV5-1, the J gene TRBJ2-3; 12 nucleotides match TRBD2. The V segment lost 7 bases and the J segment 2 bases; nucleotides outside the gene matches: 2. The CDR3 totals 14 residues. Germline V gives CDR1 SGHRS, CDR2 YFSETQ. CDR3 protein: CASLAGGSTDTQYF. CDR3 sequence (DNA): TGCGCCAGCCTAGCGGGAGGGTCCACAGATACGCAGTATTTT.

This clonotype was detected a few times. The V and J genes are TRBV2 and TRBJ2-3; D is perhaps TRBD1 (6 bases). Per the germline V gene, CDR1 is SNHLY and CDR2 is FYNNEI. The CDR3 covers 14 residues. V was shortened by 6 bases and J by 1 base, with 11 bases between the two germline ends. CDR3 coding DNA: TGTGCCAGCAGGCGGCCAGGGGGCACAGATACGCAGTATTTT. It codes for CASRRPGGTDTQYF.

This clonotype was seen a few times. The rearrangement joins TRBV10-1 to TRBJ2-1, with D possibly TRBD2 on 5 matching bases. Germline CDR1 and CDR2: WNHNN and SYGVQD (reference sequence). This CDR3 region has 15 residues. With 2 bases removed from V and 5 bases from J, the gap between germline ends came to 13 bases. CDR3 residues: CASSEPGFGNNEQFF. CDR3 sequence (DNA): TGCGCCAGCAGTGAGCCCGGGTTCGGGAACAATGAGCAGTTCTTC.

There are many counts of this clonotype. V and J are TRBV11-1 and TRBJ2-7; D is unclear. The CDR3 has 11 residues. Germline assignment: CDR1 SGHAT and CDR2 FQDESV (reference sequence). Trimming cost V 5 bases and J 4 bases, with 6 bases left between them. The CDR3 DNA is TGTGCCAGCAGCATAAATTACGAGCAGTACTTC. It is translated as CASSINYEQYF.

The rearrangement links TRBV7-2 to TRBJ2-7, with D perhaps matching TRBD2 (6 bases). The CDR3 has 17 residues. Germline values: CDR1 SGHTA, CDR2 FQGNSA. V was trimmed by 4 bases and J by 0 bases, leaving 19 bases between them. The CDR3 loop reads CASSSFFLRGTSYEQYF. CDR3 nucleotide sequence: TGTGCCAGCAGCTCTTTTTTTCTGCGGGGAACCTCCTACGAGCAGTACTTC.

The table lists this clonotype with a few counts. The V call is TRBV21-1, the J call TRBJ2-2. TRBV21-1 is deemed a pseudogene. There are 14 residues in the CDR3. The CDR3 loop reads CASSLRHDAGELFF. The DNA for the CDR3 is TGTGCCAGCAGCCTACGCCATGACGCCGGGGAGCTGTTTTTT.

This clonotype was seen repeatedly, ten times or more. The conserved closing phenylalanine or tryptophan is absent in this CDR3, likely reflecting a read error. Because the CDR3's place on the DNA is in doubt, the DNA is left out and the CDR3 is given as listed by TCRdb. V gene TRBV20-1 combines with J gene TRBJ2-7; the D call of TRBD2 is as the table states it, not checked on the DNA. CDR1 is DFQATT, CDR2 SNEGSKA, per germline (reference sequence). A total of 10 residues make up the CDR3, ends included. The CDR3 protein is CSASGLSRGL.

This clonotype was seen a few times. V gene TRBV28 combines with J gene TRBJ1-1; D not resolved. The germline CDR1 and CDR2 sequences are MDHEN and SYDVKM. Trimming took 4 bases from V and 5 from J, leaving 11 bases between them. The CDR3 runs 13 residues. CDR3 residues: CASSSPPNTEAFF. For the CDR3, the DNA is TGTGCCAGCAGTTCCCCCCCGAATACTGAAGCTTTCTTT.

The CDR3 region is CASSQDGGRNQPQHF. The CDR3 DNA is TGTGCCAGCAGCCAAGATGGGGGGAGGAATCAGCCCCAGCATTTT. The chain links TRBV3-1 to TRBJ1-5; perhaps TRBD1 as D (5 bases). V gave up 0 bases and J gave up 4 bases, with 10 bases separating them. Per the germline V gene, CDR1 is LGHDT and CDR2 is YNNKEL (reference sequence). CDR3 size: 15 residues.

This clonotype was counted a few times. The rearrangement uses TRBV5-5 and TRBJ2-1, with 9 bases lining up with TRBD1. Germline values: CDR1 SGHKS, CDR2 YYEKEE (reference sequence). The CDR3 totals 16 residues. V was pared by 0 bases and J by 8 bases, with 9 bases of the junction left unmatched. CDR3 bases: TGTGCCAGCAGCTTGGTCGGGACAGGGAAGCAACATGAGCAGTTCTTC. Encoded protein: CASSLVGTGKQHEQFF.

Ten or more counts support this clonotype. V gene TRBV12-3 or TRBV12-4 combines with J gene TRBJ1-5; 7 positions match TRBD1. The CDR3 runs to 16 residues. J was trimmed by 4 bases and V by 6 bases; bases with no gene match: 12. In DNA, the CDR3 is TGTGCCAGCAGGGCAACAGGGGCCCGCATAAATCAGCCCCAGCATTTT. This codes for CASRATGARINQPQHF.

This clonotype was seen only a few times. The V gene is TRBV7-9, the J gene TRBJ2-5, with 7 bases aligning to TRBD1. Looked up from germline, CDR1 is SEHNR and CDR2 is FQNEAQ (reference sequence). The length of the CDR3 is 14 residues. The V segment lost 5 bases and the J segment 3 bases; nucleotides outside the gene matches: 6. The CDR3 sequence: CASSVGQYEETQYF. The CDR3 DNA reads TGTGCCAGCAGCGTGGGACAGTACGAAGAGACCCAGTACTTC.

This clonotype has just a few counts. This chain connects TRBV20-1 to TRBJ2-3, with TRBD2 matching 10 bases. In germline, CDR1 is DFQATT, CDR2 SNEGSKA (reference sequence). The V segment lost 3 bases and the J segment 8 bases; nucleotides outside the gene matches: 8. The CDR3 has 14 residues. This chain's CDR3 is CSASVIAGGLTQYF. DNA of the CDR3: TGCAGTGCTAGCGTGATAGCGGGAGGCCTTACGCAGTATTTT.

This clonotype was seen more than once but under ten times. This chain uses TRBV20-1 with TRBJ2-7; D remains ambiguous. V was pared by 4 bases and J by 3 bases, with 13 bases between. CDR1 DFQATT and CDR2 SNEGSKA come from the germline V gene (reference sequence). This CDR3 has 13 amino acids. The CDR3 nucleotides are TGCAGTGCTATCCCTATACCAGTCTACGAGCAGTACTTC. Protein sequence: CSAIPIPVYEQYF.

This clonotype was counted at least ten times. The V call is TRBV29-1, the J call TRBJ2-7; TRBD2 aligns across 8 bases. The CDR3 runs to 18 residues. Germline V gene data show CDR1 as SQVTM and CDR2 as ANQGSEA. Trimming took 2 bases from V and 1 from J; bases not matched to a gene: 16. The DNA for the CDR3 is TGCAGCGTTGAAAGAGCAGGTGGTAGCGGGACCGAGTCCTACGAGCAGTACTTC. Its translation: CSVERAGGSGTESYEQYF.

The chain is built from TRBV7-6 and TRBJ2-7, with 7 positions matching TRBD1. The CDR3 is 17 amino acids. The V gene's germline CDR1 is SGHVS and CDR2 FNYEAQ. Trimming cost V 1 base and J 2 bases; bases outside gene matches: 11. The CDR3 reads CASSLVAWGTATYEQYF. CDR3 coding DNA: TGTGCCAGCAGCTTAGTAGCCTGGGGGACAGCCACCTACGAGCAGTACTTC.

This clonotype came up a few times. This chain uses TRBV7-2 with TRBJ2-7; TRBD1 is a possible D gene (5 bases). Germline CDR1 reads SGHTA; CDR2 reads FQGNSA. The CDR3 covers 15 residues. V was trimmed by 5 bases and J by 6 bases, leaving 20 bases between them. CDR3 in amino acids: CASSLLNRPPGEQYF. DNA of the CDR3: TGTGCCAGCAGCCTATTGAACAGGCCACCGGGCGAGCAGTACTTC.